The text below deals with one TCR beta chain. Its cognate antigen is unknown. Likely a read error: the CDR3 ends without its conserved phenylalanine or tryptophan. The sample is drawn from a study of CD8+CD57+ T cells in acquired aplastic anemia. Study background: Across the sorted CD4+ and CD8+ cells, DNA amounts averaged 3.2 ug. Among healthy donors, CD4+ cells averaged about 10 million reads. Study-level points and caveats: A significant difference in CD8+ Simpson's diversity between patients and controls was not found. Between patients and controls, about 30 CD8+ CDR3 sequences were found in common.

TCR beta VDJ combinations and CDR3 sequences were profiled from genomic DNA. Using its own MiXCR run on the reads, TCRdb lists one record per CDR3 protein. Found here are roughly 86,000 distinct CDR3 sequences, about 45% of them singletons; the top ten hold around 63%. The CDR3 runs to 16 residues. Germline V gene sequence: CDR1 LNHNV, CDR2 YYDKDF (reference sequence). V and J are TRBV15 and TRBJ1-6; a possible D gene is TRBD1 (5 bases). The TCR was taken from a human donor in good health, serving as a control. The sequenced sample consisted of sorted CD4+, CD8+, or CD8+CD57+ T cells (not recorded which) from PBMCs. DNA for the CDR3: TGTGCCACCAGCAGAGATCGGGCAGGGCTGAATTCACTCCTCCACTCT. Amino acids: CATSRDRAGLNSLLHS.